This passage covers 30 T cell receptor beta chains from one sample sequenced in a study of post-analysis software for immune sequencing data. Overall study results and limits: When patients were compared with controls, about five TRBV segments were more frequent, TRBV5-6, TRBV5-1 and TRBV20-1 among them.

The antigens for these receptors are not known. The library was made from cDNA and included unique molecular identifiers. Each CDR3 protein is one row after TCRdb ran MiXCR on the PCR reads. The repertoire holds roughly 870,000 distinct CDR3 sequences, 53% seen once, with about 4.8% in the top ten. The sequenced sample was blood. These receptors came from a girl aged 10 to 17 with multiple sclerosis.

The chain employs TRBV20-1 and TRBJ2-1, with 10 bases aligning to TRBD2. CDR3 size: 15 residues. Losses at the gene ends were 7 bases for V and 9 bases for J; bases not matched to a gene: 15. CDR1 and CDR2 from the germline V gene are DFQATT and SNEGSKA (reference sequence). CDR3 amino acids: CSGTQGTSESGEQFF. In nucleotides, the CDR3 is TGCAGTGGTACTCAAGGGACTAGCGAGTCTGGTGAGCAGTTCTTC.

The chain uses TRBV2 and TRBJ2-3, with D possibly matching TRBD1 (5 bases). V lost 6 bases and J lost 6, with 13 bases in between. The CDR3 has 13 amino acids. The germline gives CDR1 SNHLY, CDR2 FYNNEI. The CDR3: CASRALPGDTQYF. The CDR3 nucleotides are TGTGCCAGCAGGGCCCTCCCAGGGGATACGCAGTATTTT.

The rearrangement joins TRBV29-1 to TRBJ2-3, with 8 bases aligning to TRBD2. Germline-derived CDR1 and CDR2 are SQVTM and ANQGSEA. V gave up 4 bases and J gave up 0 bases; unmatched junction bases: 6. The length of the CDR3 is 15 residues. The CDR3 DNA reads TGCAGCGTTGTGTCGTCTAGCGGGAGCACAGATACGCAGTATTTT. Its protein is CSVVSSSGSTDTQYF.

The chain couples TRBV7-2 to TRBJ2-4; D is ambiguous. The CDR3 is made up of 13 amino acids. V was clipped by 4 bases and J by 8 bases, with 12 bases between them. The germline V gene encodes CDR1 SGHTA and CDR2 FQGNSA. The CDR3, as DNA: TGTGCCAGCAGCTCTGACGTGGAGCACATTCAGTACTTC. Translating gives CASSSDVEHIQYF.

The chain uses TRBV20-1 and TRBJ1-2, with 9 bases lining up with TRBD1. Germline V gene lookup returns CDR1 DFQATT and CDR2 SNEGSKA (reference sequence). The CDR3 runs to 16 residues. V lost 2 bases and J lost 3; bases outside the gene matches: 10. The CDR3 DNA sequence: TGCAGTGCTAGACGGACGGGACAGGGAGAGGACTATGGCTACACCTTC. Amino acids: CSARRTGQGEDYGYTF.

The genes are TRBV10-3 and TRBJ1-1, with TRBD1 identical over 8 bases. The CDR3 extends over 14 amino acids. The V and J ends lost 3 bases and 10 bases, in that order; junction bases with no gene match: 10. Per germline, CDR1 ENHRY and CDR2 SYGVKD. CDR3 bases: TGTGCCATCAGTGATCCGGACAGGGAGGATCGAGCTTTCTTT. The encoded protein is CAISDPDREDRAFF.

The V gene is TRBV29-1, the J gene TRBJ1-2; D not resolved. The germline V gene has CDR1 SQVTM and CDR2 ANQGSEA. The V end lost 4 bases, the J end lost 4 bases, and 7 bases lay between the germline ends. This CDR3 is built from 11 residues. The DNA for the CDR3 is TGCAGCGTTGCGTTGATCTATGGCTACACCTTC. The encoded protein is CSVALIYGYTF.

This rearrangement joins TRBV27 to TRBJ1-6; D not resolved. The germline V gene has CDR1 MNHEY and CDR2 SMNVEV (reference sequence). The CDR3 runs 12 residues. The V end lost 2 bases, the J end lost 7 bases, and 3 bases lay between the germline ends. The chain's CDR3 is CASSLRNSPLHF. CDR3 coding DNA: TGTGCCAGCAGTTTACGAAATTCACCCCTCCACTTT.

The chain joins TRBV5-6 to TRBJ2-1, with 7 bases identical to TRBD2. V was pared by 0 bases and J by 9 bases, with 9 bases of the junction left unmatched. CDR1 and CDR2 from the germline V gene are SGHDT and YYEEEE. The CDR3 is 15 amino acids. This CDR3 is CASSLGLAYESEQFF. For the CDR3, the DNA is TGTGCCAGCAGCTTGGGACTAGCCTATGAATCTGAGCAGTTCTTC.

With regard to this clonotype: A much larger clonotype is one base distant, so this may be a read error. The chain uses TRBV29-1 and TRBJ2-1, with D tentatively TRBD2 (6 bases). With the DNA end fitting TRBJ2-7 better, the J assignment may be wrong. The CDR3 spans 15 residues. Germline CDR1 SQVTM, CDR2 ANQGSEA. As DNA, the CDR3 is TGCAGCAGTACGGGCGGGGCTAGCTCCTACAATGAGCAGTACTTC. Translation gives CSSTGGASSYNEQYF.

This clonotype was counted between two and nine times. This chain connects TRBV5-1 to TRBJ2-7, with D maybe TRBD2 (6 bases). V was cut by 4 bases and J by 2 bases, with 10 bases left in between. Germline assignment: CDR1 SGHRS and CDR2 YFSETQ. The CDR3 totals 13 residues. CDR3 amino acids: CASSVTSPYEQYF. The CDR3 region has the DNA TGCGCCAGCAGCGTGACTAGTCCCTACGAGCAGTACTTC.

The chain uses TRBV20-1 and TRBJ2-1; 11 bases are shared with TRBD2. The germline gives CDR1 DFQATT, CDR2 SNEGSKA (reference sequence). The CDR3 length is 15 residues. V was pared by 2 bases and J by 8 bases, with 8 bases of the junction left unmatched. In DNA, the CDR3 is TGCAGTGCTAGAAGCCCTAGCGGGAGGACCTATGAGCAGTTCTTC. Translation gives CSARSPSGRTYEQFF.

This sequence joins TRBV20-1 and TRBJ2-1; TRBD2 aligns across 11 bases. Germline lookup yields CDR1 DFQATT and CDR2 SNEGSKA (reference sequence). Trimming took 6 bases from V and 0 from J; bases not matched to a gene: 16. The CDR3 sequence is 19 residues long. The CDR3 DNA sequence: TGCAGTGCCGCAAACCTAGCGGGAGGATATGGTAGCTCCTACAATGAGCAGTTCTTC. Its protein is CSAANLAGGYGSSYNEQFF.

The rearrangement uses TRBV7-9 and TRBJ2-7; the D gene is possibly TRBD1 (5 bases). This CDR3 comprises 16 residues. CDR1 and CDR2 from the germline V gene are SEHNR and FQNEAQ (reference sequence). Trimming removed 3 bases from V and 0 bases from J, with 15 bases in between. CDR3 amino acids: CASSLWGHRSSYEQYF. CDR3 coding DNA: TGTGCCAGCAGCTTGTGGGGCCACCGCAGCTCCTACGAGCAGTACTTC.

The sample holds a few counts of this clonotype. The V gene is TRBV20-1, the J gene TRBJ2-3; 10 bases are a match to TRBD1. This CDR3 is built from 15 residues. Germline V gene sequence: CDR1 DFQATT, CDR2 SNEGSKA (reference sequence). Trimming cost V 2 bases and J 5 bases; bases outside gene matches: 7. The CDR3 nucleotides read TGCAGTGCTAGAAACGGACAGGGGGTTCAAGATACGCAGTATTTT. It encodes CSARNGQGVQDTQYF.

The chain couples TRBV27 to TRBJ2-1; D not certain. The CDR3 consists of 15 residues. Germline V CDR1 and CDR2: MNHEY, SMNVEV (reference sequence). The V gene lost 5 bases and the J gene lost 0 bases, with 11 bases spanning the gap. This CDR3 reads CASSLISSSYNEQFF. CDR3 coding DNA: TGTGCCAGCAGTCTCATAAGTAGCTCCTACAATGAGCAGTTCTTC.

This chain links TRBV7-2 with TRBJ2-5; D unclear. The CDR3 is 13 amino acids. V gave up 1 base and J gave up 3 bases, with 6 bases separating them. In germline, CDR1 is SGHTA, CDR2 FQGNSA. This CDR3 is CASSLVWKETQYF. In DNA form, the CDR3 reads TGTGCCAGCAGCTTAGTCTGGAAAGAGACCCAGTACTTC.

This clonotype has just one count. J is TRBJ2-7 and V is TRBV2; D may be TRBD2 (5 bases). This CDR3 has 13 amino acids. V was shortened by 8 bases and J by 6 bases, with 17 bases between the two germline ends. The germline gives CDR1 SNHLY, CDR2 FYNNEI. The CDR3 DNA is TGTGCCAGCCCGGGCTCGGAGGATCGCGAGCAGTACTTC. Amino acids: CASPGSEDREQYF. The full variable domain, rest sourced from reference TRBV2 and TRBJ2-7, is EPEVTQTPSHQVTQMGQEVILRCVPISNHLYFYWYRQILGQKVEFLVSFYNNEISEKSEIFDDQFSVERPDGSNFTLKIRSTKLEDSAMYFCASPGSEDREQYFGPGTRLTVT.

The chain employs TRBV5-1 and TRBJ2-7; 8 positions agree with TRBD1. The CDR3 is 16 amino acids. Germline CDR1 and CDR2: SGHRS and YFSETQ. The trim removed 0 bases at V and 3 bases at J, leaving 8 bases unmatched. The CDR3 loop is CASSLVGQASDYEQYF. CDR3 DNA: TGCGCCAGCAGCTTGGTGGGACAGGCGTCAGACTACGAGCAGTACTTC.

The table lists this clonotype with a few counts. V and J are TRBV10-3 and TRBJ2-7; 10 nucleotides match TRBD2. J gave up 4 bases and V 0 bases, and 9 bases lay outside the gene matches. The germline gives CDR1 ENHRY, CDR2 SYGVKD. CDR3 length: 17 amino acids. The CDR3 DNA follows: TGTGCCATCAGTGAGTCAATAACCAGCGGGAGGGCATACGAGCAGTACTTC. The encoded protein is CAISESITSGRAYEQYF.

This rearrangement joins TRBV11-1 to TRBJ2-7, with 7 bases identical to TRBD2. Unmatched junction bases numbered 6, after V lost 4 bases and J lost 3 bases. Germline V gene sequence: CDR1 SGHAT, CDR2 FQDESV (reference sequence). This CDR3 region has 14 residues. CDR3 DNA: TGTGCCAGCAGCTCGGGAGGAGGGGACTACGAGCAGTACTTC. It specifies CASSSGGGDYEQYF.

V usage is TRBV20-1 and J usage is TRBJ2-7; 11 nucleotides line up with TRBD2. In germline, CDR1 is DFQATT, CDR2 SNEGSKA (reference sequence). J lost 3 bases, V lost 0 bases, and 4 bases had no gene match. This CDR3 has 15 residues. CDR3: CSARELAGEGYEQYF. The CDR3, as DNA: TGCAGTGCTAGAGAACTAGCGGGGGAGGGCTACGAGCAGTACTTC.

The CDR3 nucleotides read TGCAGCGTTGAATCCAGGTACGAGCAGTACTTC. Protein product: CSVESRYEQYF. The chain combines TRBV29-1 with TRBJ2-7; no clear D gene. Germline CDR1 SQVTM, CDR2 ANQGSEA. V lost 2 bases to trimming and J lost 4 bases, with 6 bases between them. The CDR3 consists of 11 residues.

The rearrangement joins TRBV20-1 to TRBJ2-1; 12 positions match TRBD2. The CDR3 contains 19 residues. Germline V lookup: CDR1 DFQATT, CDR2 SNEGSKA (reference sequence). V was clipped by 1 base and J by 5 bases; unmatched bases: 15. The DNA for the CDR3 is TGCAGTGCTAGAGGCCCTTTAGGGGTGACTAGCGGGGGCCACAATGAGCAGTTCTTC. Amino acids: CSARGPLGVTSGGHNEQFF.

This clonotype was seen once. The rearrangement uses TRBV3-1 and TRBJ1-1, with D tentatively TRBD1 (6 bases). CDR3 size: 15 residues. Germline assignment: CDR1 LGHDT and CDR2 YNNKEL (reference sequence). The V gene lost 0 bases and the J gene lost 0 bases, with 8 bases spanning the gap. The CDR3: CASSQDQGLNTEAFF. The CDR3 bases are TGTGCCAGCAGCCAAGATCAGGGGTTGAACACTGAAGCTTTCTTT.

This clonotype was found a few times. The chain employs TRBV7-2 and TRBJ2-6; 7 nucleotides agree with TRBD1. Germline V gene lookup returns CDR1 SGHTA and CDR2 FQGNSA. V gave up 1 base and J gave up 1 base; unmatched junction bases: 1. The CDR3 length is 16 residues. The CDR3 DNA reads as TGTGCCAGCAGCTTAGGGACAGGTTCTGGGGCCAACGTCCTGACTTTC. This encodes CASSLGTGSGANVLTF.

The rearrangement joins TRBV5-1 to TRBJ2-5, with TRBD2 identical over 9 bases. From germline, CDR1 is SGHRS and CDR2 YFSETQ. The CDR3 runs to 17 residues. V was clipped by 1 base and J by 9 bases; unmatched bases: 16. The CDR3 DNA sequence: TGCGCCAGCAGCTTGAACATCGTTAGCGGGAGAAGGGAGGCCCAGTACTTC. This codes for CASSLNIVSGRREAQYF.

This clonotype was detected a few times. The V gene is TRBV20-1, the J gene TRBJ2-4; D gene uncertain. Germline CDR1 reads DFQATT; CDR2 reads SNEGSKA (reference sequence). V was cut by 0 bases and J by 0 bases, with 18 bases left in between. The CDR3 consists of 18 residues. CDR3 region: CSARESPFHSSAKNIQYF. In DNA, the CDR3 is TGCAGTGCTAGAGAGAGCCCCTTCCACAGCTCAGCCAAAAACATTCAGTACTTC.

The CDR3: CASSSPNKGPTNTGELFF. The DNA of the CDR3 is TGTGCCAGCAGCTCGCCTAATAAGGGTCCGACGAACACCGGGGAGCTGTTTTTT. The chain joins TRBV7-9 to TRBJ2-2; D gene uncertain. V gave up 4 bases and J gave up 0 bases, with 18 bases separating them. CDR3 length equals 18 residues. The germline V gene encodes CDR1 SEHNR and CDR2 FQNEAQ (reference sequence).

The chain links TRBV29-1 to TRBJ2-5, with D unresolved. TRBJ2-7 matches the DNA end more closely, so the J call is doubtful. Germline CDR1 SQVTM, CDR2 ANQGSEA. The CDR3 is made up of 10 amino acids. CDR3 bases: TGCAGCGCCTATCTAGGCGAGCAGTACTTC. Translated, it gives CSAYLGEQYF.